This T cell receptor beta chain stems from a study of tumor-infiltrating lymphocytes in localized non-small cell lung cancer. The repertoire was sequenced with immunoSEQ multiplex PCR; TCRdb's copy has only in-frame clones and lacks some. Of 15,000 to 20,000 clones in the sample, over 75% were seen once. CDR1 is MDHEN and CDR2 is SYDVKM in the germline V gene. Trimming removed 6 bases at V and 0 bases at J, with 12 bases between. The CDR3 contains 15 residues. Sequencing was performed on uninvolved lung tissue not adjacent to the tumor. The chain has TRBV28 and TRBJ2-4; D ambiguous. The TCR originated in a human donor with non-small cell lung cancer. The CDR3 here is CASRSPGVAKNIQYF. CDR3 coding DNA: TGTGCCAGCAGATCCCCTGGGGTAGCCAAAAACATTCAGTACTTC.